This is a list of T cell receptor beta chains from one sample in a study of post-analysis software for immune sequencing data. One entry per CDR3 protein, called by TCRdb with MiXCR from the PCR reads. This table has 700,000 to 800,000 distinct CDR3 sequences, roughly 30% appearing once. The sequencing input was blood. The source of these receptors is a girl between 10 and 17 years old with multiple sclerosis. The CDR3 runs from the conserved cysteine through the conserved F or W. Fields, in order: clone size, V gene, J gene, D gene, CDR3 DNA, CDR3 protein. D genes are given only for firm matches. A clone size is listed for some rows: how often the clone was seen (once, few, many), or a class if it is expanded.

.	TRBV4-3	TRBJ1-1	TRBD1	TGCGCCAGCAGCCAAGAAAGGGGCCACAGGGGGCTGGATGAAGCTTTCTTT	CASSQERGHRGLDEAFF
.	TRBV7-2	TRBJ2-1	.	TGTGCCAGCCAACGGCGGGGCTCCTACAATGAGCAGTTCTTC	CASQRRGSYNEQFF
few	TRBV10-3	TRBJ1-5	.	TGTGCCATCAGTGACGCAGGTACGAGGGCTCAGCCCCAGCATTTT	CAISDAGTRAQPQHF
.	TRBV7-2	TRBJ2-1	TRBD1	TGTGCCAGCAGCTTAAAGACAGGGTGGGGCTACAATGAGCAGTTCTTC	CASSLKTGWGYNEQFF
few	TRBV6-2/TRBV6-3	TRBJ2-7	.	TGTGCCTCCGTGGGGGCTCCCTTCTACGAGCAGTACTTC	CASVGAPFYEQYF
few	TRBV9	TRBJ2-1	.	TGTGCCAGCAGCGTAGTCAGGGTTAAGCGTAATGAGCAGTTCTTC	CASSVVRVKRNEQFF
.	TRBV6-5	TRBJ2-2	.	TGTGCCAGCAGCCGAACCCACACCGCCGGGGAGCTGTTTTTT	CASSRTHTAGELFF
.	TRBV5-1	TRBJ2-3	TRBD2	TGCGCCAGCAGCTTGGCCGGCGGGGGGGCCAGAGATACGCAGTATTTT	CASSLAGGGARDTQYF
.	TRBV28	TRBJ2-1	TRBD2	TGTGCCAGCAGTTCTGGACTAGCGGAGTTGGTTGAGCAGTTCTTC	CASSSGLAELVEQFF
.	TRBV5-1	TRBJ2-3	.	TGCGCCAGCAGCCCAGGACAACCCCCAGATACGCAGTATTTT	CASSPGQPPDTQYF
many	TRBV27	TRBJ2-5	TRBD2	TGTGCCAGCAGTTCGGGACTAGCGGGGACACAAGAGACCCAGTACTTC	CASSSGLAGTQETQYF
.	TRBV12-3/TRBV12-4	TRBJ2-6	.	TGTGCTAGCAGCCGGGGCGGGGCCAACGTCCTGACTTTC	CASSRGGANVLTF
few	TRBV7-9	TRBJ1-2	.	TGTGCCAGCAGCTCCTCTACAGGGAGGGATTACTATGGCTACACCTTC	CASSSSTGRDYYGYTF
few	TRBV5-1	TRBJ1-2	.	TGCGCCAGCAGCTACGGACAGATTGAATATGGCTACACCTTC	CASSYGQIEYGYTF
few	TRBV20-1	TRBJ2-7	TRBD2	TGCAGTGCCTTTATAGCGGGAGTATACGAGCAGTACTTC	CSAFIAGVYEQYF
.	TRBV15	TRBJ1-1	.	TGTGCCACCTCCTACGGGGACACTGAAGCTTTCTTT	CATSYGDTEAFF
.	TRBV6-2/TRBV6-3	TRBJ2-6	.	TGTGCCAGCAGTTACTTAGAGGCAGGGGTGACTGGGGCCAACGTCCTGACTTTC	CASSYLEAGVTGANVLTF
.	TRBV3-1	TRBJ1-2	.	TGTGCCAGCACCTTCGGACCCCAAGCTAACTATGGCTACACCTTC	CASTFGPQANYGYTF
few	TRBV27	TRBJ2-4	TRBD1	TGTGCCAGCAGTGAACAGGGGGCTTTGAACATTCAGTACTTC	CASSEQGALNIQYF
few	TRBV6-2/TRBV6-3	TRBJ2-5	.	TGTGCCAGCAGCCATACCGGACTGCAAGAGACCCAGTACTTC	CASSHTGLQETQYF
few	TRBV20-1	TRBJ1-4	.	TGCAGTGCTCCGGGACTGACCAATGAAAAACTGTTTTTT	CSAPGLTNEKLFF
.	TRBV27	TRBJ1-6	.	TGTGCCAGCAGTTTATCGGCTGTAGGCTCACCCCTCCACTTT	CASSLSAVGSPLHF
.	TRBV14	TRBJ2-1	.	TGTGCCAGCAGCCAAGACAGGGACTGGATCTACAATGAGCAGTTCTTC	CASSQDRDWIYNEQFF
.	TRBV4-1	TRBJ2-7	TRBD1	TGCGCCAGCAGCCAAGTAAGACAGGGCGAGCAGTACTTC	CASSQVRQGEQYF
.	TRBV20-1	TRBJ1-5	.	TGCAGTGGGGGGAAGGGGCCCAATCAGCCCCAGCATTTT	CSGGKGPNQPQHF
few	TRBV27	TRBJ2-5	TRBD2	TGTGCCAGCAGACTAGCGGGAGGAGGAGAGACCCAGTACTTC	CASRLAGGGETQYF
.	TRBV29-1	TRBJ1-1	.	TGCACAATCCTACGCGGCAGCGAAGCTTTCTTT	CTILRGSEAFF
many	TRBV10-3	TRBJ2-1	TRBD2	TGTGCCATCAGTGGGCTAGCGGCTACCAGCTCCTACAATGAGCAGTTCTTC	CAISGLAATSSYNEQFF
.	TRBV10-1	TRBJ2-3	.	TGCGCCAGCAGTGTAGGACAGTCGGCAGATACGCAGTATTTT	CASSVGQSADTQYF
.	TRBV20-1	TRBJ2-7	.	TGCAGTGCAAAGAGGCCAGGCCTCTACGAGCAGTACTTC	CSAKRPGLYEQYF
few	TRBV29-1	TRBJ2-3	TRBD2	TGCAGCGCCCACCGACTAGCGGGGGGGCACCATACGCAGTATTTT	CSAHRLAGGHHTQYF
.	TRBV5-1	TRBJ2-3	TRBD1	TGCGCCGGCAGCGTTACGACAGGGAGAGATACGCAGTATTTT	CAGSVTTGRDTQYF
.	TRBV6-6	TRBJ1-2	.	TGTGCCAGCAGTTACCCACTAGGAGCTAACTATGGCTACACCTTC	CASSYPLGANYGYTF
.	TRBV28	TRBJ1-1	.	TGTGCCAGCAGTTTACCAGCCAAGAACACTGAAGCTTTCTTT	CASSLPAKNTEAFF
.	TRBV20-1	TRBJ2-4	.	TGCAGTGCTAGACTGCCTCTCCAGCCCTTAGCCAAAAACATTCAGTACTTC	CSARLPLQPLAKNIQYF
few	TRBV6-6	TRBJ1-2	TRBD1	TGTGCCAGCAAACCGGGACAGGGCCCATTGCGTACCACCTTC	CASKPGQGPLRTTF
.	TRBV3-1	TRBJ1-2	TRBD1	TGTGCCAGCAGCCTTCCCCCCTCCCAATCCGGGACAGGGGGCGTCGGCTACACCTTC	CASSLPPSQSGTGGVGYTF
few	TRBV6-6	TRBJ2-6	.	TGTGCCAGCAGAACGGGACGGCCTCCTGGGGCCAACGTCCTGACTTTC	CASRTGRPPGANVLTF
few	TRBV5-5	TRBJ2-6	.	TGTGCCAGCAGCTCGGGACAATTCTCTGGGGCCAACGTCCTGACTTTC	CASSSGQFSGANVLTF
.	TRBV28	TRBJ2-6	.	TGTGCCAGCAGTCCCCTCGAGGACATATCTGGGGCCAACGTCCTGACTTTC	CASSPLEDISGANVLTF
few	TRBV28	TRBJ2-5	TRBD2	TGTGCCAGCAGTTCGGTAGCGGGACTTAGGGAGCAGTACTTC	CASSSVAGLREQYF
few	TRBV4-3	TRBJ2-3	.	TGCGCCAGCAGCCAAAGGCAGTCAGATACGCAGTATTTT	CASSQRQSDTQYF
.	TRBV20-1	TRBJ2-3	TRBD2	TGCAGTGCTAGAAGGGTCGCGGCGGGAGGGAGGTCAGATACGCAGTATTTT	CSARRVAAGGRSDTQYF
.	TRBV7-9	TRBJ2-5	.	TGTGCCAGCAGCTTAGAAAACACCCAAGAGACCCAGTACTTC	CASSLENTQETQYF
.	TRBV19	TRBJ2-5	.	TGTGCCAGTAGTTCCCAGTCCGGGGAGAGAGAGACCCAGTACTTC	CASSSQSGERETQYF
few	TRBV11-2	TRBJ2-5	.	TGTGCCAGCAGCTCAGTAGGGCCGAGGGAGACCCAGTACTTC	CASSSVGPRETQYF
.	TRBV12-3/TRBV12-4	TRBJ2-3	.	TGTGCCAGCAGCCGACGTCATAAGGCAGATACGCAGTATTTT	CASSRRHKADTQYF
.	TRBV15	TRBJ1-1	.	TGTGCCACCAGCAGACGGCTTGGGGTGAACACTGAAGCTTTCTTT	CATSRRLGVNTEAFF
few	TRBV24-1	TRBJ2-1	TRBD2	TGTGCCACCAGCGGGGCCTGGGGGGGAGGCTACAATGAGCAGTTCTTC	CATSGAWGGGYNEQFF
.	TRBV20-1	TRBJ2-2	.	TGCAGTGCTAGAGATCTTAAGGGGCCCACCGGGGAGCTGTTTTTT	CSARDLKGPTGELFF
.	TRBV3-1	TRBJ2-5	.	TGTGCCAGCAGCCGACGGGACACCTTGGAGCAGTACTTC	CASSRRDTLEQYF
many	TRBV7-6	TRBJ2-7	.	TGTGCCAGCAGCTTAGACCCCTACGAGCAGTACTTC	CASSLDPYEQYF
.	TRBV7-9	TRBJ1-2	.	TGTGCCAGCAGCGGGGACGGAGGCCCCAATGGCTACACCTTC	CASSGDGGPNGYTF
.	TRBV9	TRBJ2-1	.	TGTGCCAGCAGCGGCCCTGTTAGCTCCTACAATGAGCAGTTCTTC	CASSGPVSSYNEQFF
.	TRBV4-1	TRBJ1-2	.	TGCGCCAGCAGCCAAGAAGGAGGGAGGGGCTACACCTTC	CASSQEGGRGYTF
few	TRBV28	TRBJ2-3	TRBD2	TGTGCCAGCAGTTTTGAGCTAGCGGTTACAGATACGCAGTATTTT	CASSFELAVTDTQYF